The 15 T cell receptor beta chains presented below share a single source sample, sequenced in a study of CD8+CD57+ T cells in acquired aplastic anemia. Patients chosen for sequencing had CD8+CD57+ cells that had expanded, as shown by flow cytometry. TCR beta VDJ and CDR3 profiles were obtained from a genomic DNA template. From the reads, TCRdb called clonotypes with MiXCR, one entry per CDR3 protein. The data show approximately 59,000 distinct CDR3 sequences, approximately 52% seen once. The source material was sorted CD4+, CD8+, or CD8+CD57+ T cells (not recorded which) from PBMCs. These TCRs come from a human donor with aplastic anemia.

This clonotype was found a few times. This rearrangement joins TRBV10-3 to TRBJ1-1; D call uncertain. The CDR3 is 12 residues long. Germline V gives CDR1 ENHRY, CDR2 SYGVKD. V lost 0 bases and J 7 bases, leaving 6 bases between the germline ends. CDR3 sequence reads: CAISESSGEAFF. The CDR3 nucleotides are TGTGCCATCAGTGAGTCAAGTGGTGAAGCTTTCTTT.

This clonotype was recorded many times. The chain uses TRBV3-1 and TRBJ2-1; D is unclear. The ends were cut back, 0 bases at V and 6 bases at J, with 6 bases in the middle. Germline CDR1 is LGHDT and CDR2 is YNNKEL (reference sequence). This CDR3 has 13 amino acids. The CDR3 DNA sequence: TGTGCCAGCAGCCAAGAATTAACCAATGAGCAGTTCTTC. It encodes CASSQELTNEQFF.

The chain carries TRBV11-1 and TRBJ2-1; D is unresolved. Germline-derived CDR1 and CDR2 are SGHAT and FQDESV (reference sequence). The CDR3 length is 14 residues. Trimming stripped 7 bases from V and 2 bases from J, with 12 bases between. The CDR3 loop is CASIPADAYNEQFF. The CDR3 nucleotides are TGTGCCAGCATACCCGCAGACGCCTACAATGAGCAGTTCTTC.

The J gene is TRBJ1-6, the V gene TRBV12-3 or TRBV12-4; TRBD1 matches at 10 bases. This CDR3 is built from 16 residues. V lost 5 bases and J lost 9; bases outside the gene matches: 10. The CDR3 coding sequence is TGTGCCAGCAGTATATGGCCGGGACAGGGGACTTCACCCCTCCACTTT. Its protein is CASSIWPGQGTSPLHF.

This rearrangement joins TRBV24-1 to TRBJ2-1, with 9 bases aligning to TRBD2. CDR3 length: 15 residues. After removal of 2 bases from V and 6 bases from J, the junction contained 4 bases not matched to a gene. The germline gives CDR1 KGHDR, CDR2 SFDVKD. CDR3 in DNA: TGTGCCACCAGTGATTCGCGGGGGGGACCCAATGAGCAGTTCTTC. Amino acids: CATSDSRGGPNEQFF.

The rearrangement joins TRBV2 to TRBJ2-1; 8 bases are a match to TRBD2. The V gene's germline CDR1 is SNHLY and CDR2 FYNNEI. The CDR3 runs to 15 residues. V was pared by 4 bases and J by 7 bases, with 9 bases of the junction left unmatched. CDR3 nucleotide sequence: TGTGCCAGCAGTGGGAGCGGGGGCCCGGGGAATGAGCAGTTCTTC. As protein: CASSGSGGPGNEQFF.

The CDR3, as DNA: TGCGCCAGCAGCTGGCGGGGGGGACCAGCAACTAATGAAAAACTGTTTTTT. This codes for CASSWRGGPATNEKLFF. The V and J genes are TRBV5-1 and TRBJ1-4; tentative D call: TRBD1 (5 bases). Deletions cut 3 bases from V and 0 bases from J, with 15 bases between. The CDR3 contains 17 residues. Looked up from germline, CDR1 is SGHRS and CDR2 is YFSETQ. The variable domain in full, with the rest retrieved from reference TRBV5-1 and TRBJ1-4, is KAGVTQTPRYLIKTRGQQVTLSCSPISGHRSVSWYQQTPGQGLQFLFEYFSETQRNKGNFPGRFSGRQFSNSRSEMNVSTLELGDSALYLCASSWRGGPATNEKLFFGSGTQLSVL.

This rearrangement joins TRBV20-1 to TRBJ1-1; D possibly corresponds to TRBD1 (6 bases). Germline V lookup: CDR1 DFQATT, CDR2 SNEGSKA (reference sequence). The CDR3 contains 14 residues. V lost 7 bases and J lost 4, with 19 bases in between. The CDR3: CSVANTGIITEAFF. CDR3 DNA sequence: TGCAGTGTCGCAAATACAGGGATTATCACTGAAGCTTTCTTT.

The CDR3: CATSRSGQGTYEQYF. The CDR3 DNA reads TGTGCCACCAGCAGATCGGGACAGGGGACCTACGAGCAGTACTTC. The chain has TRBV15 and TRBJ2-7, with TRBD1 matching over 10 bases. V dropped 2 bases and J dropped 2; count of bases not matched to a gene: 3. Per the germline V gene, CDR1 is LNHNV and CDR2 is YYDKDF (reference sequence). CDR3 length: 15 amino acids.

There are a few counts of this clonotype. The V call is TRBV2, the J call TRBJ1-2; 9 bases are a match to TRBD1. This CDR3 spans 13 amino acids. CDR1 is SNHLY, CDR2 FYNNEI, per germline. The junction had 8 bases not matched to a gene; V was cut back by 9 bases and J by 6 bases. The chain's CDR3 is CASSQRTGDGYTF. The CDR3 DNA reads TGTGCCAGTAGCCAAAGGACAGGGGATGGCTACACCTTC.

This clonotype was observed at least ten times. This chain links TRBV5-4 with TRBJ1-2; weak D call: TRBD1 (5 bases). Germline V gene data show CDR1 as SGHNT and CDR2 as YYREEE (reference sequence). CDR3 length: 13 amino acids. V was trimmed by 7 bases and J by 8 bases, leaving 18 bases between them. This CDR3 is CASSARGTEGYTF. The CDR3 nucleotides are TGTGCCAGCTCCGCTCGGGGGACCGAAGGCTACACCTTC. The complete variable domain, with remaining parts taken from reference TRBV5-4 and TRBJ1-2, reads ETGVTQSPTHLIKTRGQQVTLRCSSQSGHNTVSWYQQALGQGPQFIFQYYREEENGRGNFPPRFSGLQFPNYSSELNVNALELDDSALYLCASSARGTEGYTFGSGTRLTVV.

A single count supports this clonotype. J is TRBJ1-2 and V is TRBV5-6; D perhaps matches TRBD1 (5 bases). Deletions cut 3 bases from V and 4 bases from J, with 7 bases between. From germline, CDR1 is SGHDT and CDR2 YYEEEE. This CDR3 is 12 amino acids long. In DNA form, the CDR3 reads TGTGCCAGCAGCTATGACAGCTATGGCTACACCTTC. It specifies CASSYDSYGYTF.

The CDR3, as DNA: TGTGCCAGCAGCTTATCTAGCGGGAGGTGGGAGACCCAGTACTTC. Translating gives CASSLSSGRWETQYF. This chain connects TRBV7-6 to TRBJ2-5; the match to TRBD2 covers 11 bases. Looked up from germline, CDR1 is SGHVS and CDR2 is FNYEAQ. The length of the CDR3 is 15 residues. After removal of 2 bases from V and 5 bases from J, the junction contained 4 bases not matched to a gene.

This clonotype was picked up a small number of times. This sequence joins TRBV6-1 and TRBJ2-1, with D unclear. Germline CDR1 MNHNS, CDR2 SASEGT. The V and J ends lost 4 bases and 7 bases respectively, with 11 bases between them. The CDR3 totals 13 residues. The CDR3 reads CASSALDPNEQFF. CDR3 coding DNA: TGTGCCAGCAGTGCCCTGGACCCGAATGAGCAGTTCTTC.

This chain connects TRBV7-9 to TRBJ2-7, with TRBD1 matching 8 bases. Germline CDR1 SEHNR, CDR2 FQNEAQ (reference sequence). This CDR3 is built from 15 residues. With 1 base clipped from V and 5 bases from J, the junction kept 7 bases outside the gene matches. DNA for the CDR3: TGTGCCAGCAGCTTAGGACAGGGGTTGTTCCACGAGCAGTACTTC. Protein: CASSLGQGLFHEQYF.